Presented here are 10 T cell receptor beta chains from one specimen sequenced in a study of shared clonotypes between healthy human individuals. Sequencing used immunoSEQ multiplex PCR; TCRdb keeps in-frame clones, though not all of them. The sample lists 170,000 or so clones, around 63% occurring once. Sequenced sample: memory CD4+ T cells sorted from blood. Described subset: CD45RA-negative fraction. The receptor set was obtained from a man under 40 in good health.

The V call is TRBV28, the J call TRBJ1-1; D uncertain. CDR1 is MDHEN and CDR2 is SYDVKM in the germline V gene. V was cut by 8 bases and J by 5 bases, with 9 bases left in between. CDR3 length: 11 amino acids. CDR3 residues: CASLDYTEAFF. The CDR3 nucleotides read TGTGCCAGCCTAGACTATACTGAAGCTTTCTTT.

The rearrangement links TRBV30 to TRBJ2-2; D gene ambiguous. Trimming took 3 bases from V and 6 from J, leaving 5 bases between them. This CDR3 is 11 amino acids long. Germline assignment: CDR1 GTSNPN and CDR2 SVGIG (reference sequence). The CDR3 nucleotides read TGTGCCTGGAGACAGTCCGGGGAGCTGTTTTTT. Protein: CAWRQSGELFF.

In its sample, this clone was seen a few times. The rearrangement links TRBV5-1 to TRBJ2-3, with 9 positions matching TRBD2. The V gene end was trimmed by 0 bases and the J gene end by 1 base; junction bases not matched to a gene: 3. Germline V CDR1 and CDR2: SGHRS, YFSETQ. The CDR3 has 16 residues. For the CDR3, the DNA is TGCGCCAGCAGCTTGGGGACTAGCGACCGCACAGATACGCAGTATTTT. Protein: CASSLGTSDRTDTQYF.

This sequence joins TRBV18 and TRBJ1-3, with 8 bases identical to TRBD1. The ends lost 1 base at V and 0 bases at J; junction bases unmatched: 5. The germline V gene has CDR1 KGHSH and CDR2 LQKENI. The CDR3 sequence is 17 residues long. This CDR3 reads CASSPLGQVASGNTIYF. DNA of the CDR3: TGTGCCAGCTCACCACTGGGACAGGTGGCCTCTGGAAACACCATATATTTT.

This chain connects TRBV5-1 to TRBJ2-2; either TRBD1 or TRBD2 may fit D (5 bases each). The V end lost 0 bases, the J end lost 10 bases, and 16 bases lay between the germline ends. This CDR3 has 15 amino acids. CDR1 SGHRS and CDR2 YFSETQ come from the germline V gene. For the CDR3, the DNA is TGCGCCAGCAGCTTGGCCCCCAGCGGTGGGACGGAGCTGTTTTTT. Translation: CASSLAPSGGTELFF.

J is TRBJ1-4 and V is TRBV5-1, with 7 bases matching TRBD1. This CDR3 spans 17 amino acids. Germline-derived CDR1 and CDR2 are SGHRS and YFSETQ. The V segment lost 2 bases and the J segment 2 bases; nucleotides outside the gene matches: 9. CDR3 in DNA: TGCGCCAGCAGCTTACTCCCGACAGGGTCTACTAATGAAAAACTGTTTTTT. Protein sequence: CASSLLPTGSTNEKLFF. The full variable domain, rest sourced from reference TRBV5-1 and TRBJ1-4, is KAGVTQTPRYLIKTRGQQVTLSCSPISGHRSVSWYQQTPGQGLQFLFEYFSETQRNKGNFPGRFSGRQFSNSRSEMNVSTLELGDSALYLCASSLLPTGSTNEKLFFGSGTQLSVL.

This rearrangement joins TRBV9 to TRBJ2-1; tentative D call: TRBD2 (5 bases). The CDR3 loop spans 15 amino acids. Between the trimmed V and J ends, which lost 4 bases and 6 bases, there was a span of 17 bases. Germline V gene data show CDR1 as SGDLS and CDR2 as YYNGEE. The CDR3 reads CASSFGSYAGNEQFF. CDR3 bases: TGTGCCAGCAGCTTTGGGTCGTATGCGGGCAATGAGCAGTTCTTC.

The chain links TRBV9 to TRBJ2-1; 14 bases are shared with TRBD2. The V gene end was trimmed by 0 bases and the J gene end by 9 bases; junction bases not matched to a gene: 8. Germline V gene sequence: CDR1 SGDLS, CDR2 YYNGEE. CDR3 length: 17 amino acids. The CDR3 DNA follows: TGTGCCAGCAGCGTAGTAGGGTCCGGACTAGCGGGAGGTGAGCAGTTCTTC. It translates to CASSVVGSGLAGGEQFF.

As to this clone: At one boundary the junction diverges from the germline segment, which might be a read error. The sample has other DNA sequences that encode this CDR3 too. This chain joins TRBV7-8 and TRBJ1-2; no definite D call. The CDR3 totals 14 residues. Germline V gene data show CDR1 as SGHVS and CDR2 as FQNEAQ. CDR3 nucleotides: TGTGCCAGCAGCTTAAACAGACCTAACTATGGCTACACTTTC. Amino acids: CASSLNRPNYGYTF.

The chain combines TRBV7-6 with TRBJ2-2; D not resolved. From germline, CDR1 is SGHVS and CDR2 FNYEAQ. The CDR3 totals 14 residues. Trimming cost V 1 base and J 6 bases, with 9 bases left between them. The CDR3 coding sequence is TGTGCCAGCAGCTTAGTGCAGCCCCCCGGGGAGCTGTTTTTT. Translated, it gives CASSLVQPPGELFF.